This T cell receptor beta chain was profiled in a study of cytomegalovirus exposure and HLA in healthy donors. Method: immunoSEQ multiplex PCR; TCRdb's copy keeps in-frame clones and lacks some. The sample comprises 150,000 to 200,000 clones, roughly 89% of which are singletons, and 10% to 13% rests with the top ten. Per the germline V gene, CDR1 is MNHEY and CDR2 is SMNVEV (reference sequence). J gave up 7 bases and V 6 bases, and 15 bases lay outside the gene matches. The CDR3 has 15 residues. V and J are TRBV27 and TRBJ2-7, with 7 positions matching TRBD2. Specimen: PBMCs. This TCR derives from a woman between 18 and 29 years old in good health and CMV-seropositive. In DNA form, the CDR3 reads TGTGCCAGCAGCCCTAACGGACTAGTATGGCGAGAGCAGTACTTC. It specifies CASSPNGLVWREQYF.